This TCR beta chain stems from a study of molecular identifiers for immune sequencing clone quantification. Listed TCR primers, together with previously described methods, were used for the bulk TCR libraries. TCRdb redid the calling of the PCR reads with MiXCR, one entry per CDR3 protein. Among about 640,000 distinct CDR3 sequences listed, about 20% were seen once. Germline values: CDR1 SGDLS, CDR2 YYNGEE. CDR3 size: 15 residues. Study-wide results and caveats: Jurkat TCR RNA spiked in from one cell could reportedly be detected among about a million naive cells.

As to this clonotype: Antigen unknown. Germline is not matched at one junction end, which may reflect a read error.

Source material: naive CD8+ T cells from blood, with Jurkat cell RNA spiked in. Subset defined: FACS-sorted CD8+CD4-CCR7+CD45RA+ naive T cells. J is TRBJ2-7 and V is TRBV9; D gene ambiguous. The source is a human donor in good health. Some libraries in this study had Jurkat cell RNA spiked in. In DNA form, the CDR3 reads TGTACCAGCAGCGTAGCTGGAAGTCTAGTCGGCGAGCAGTACTTC. This sequence encodes CTSSVAGSLVGEQYF.